This T cell receptor (beta chain) was recovered during a study of prognosis after radiotherapy for stage I lung cancer. On this clonotype itself: A much larger clone lies a single base off, so this may be a read error.

TCR beta CDR3 amplification from genomic DNA was performed by two-round multiplex PCR. Specific primers for each TRBV and TRBJ gene were what first-round PCR used. TCRdb re-derived calls from the multiplex PCR reads in MiXCR, one entry per CDR3 protein. The sample contains under 20,000 distinct CDR3 sequences, roughly 46% of which appear only once. The TCR was taken from a donor older than 45 with non-small cell lung cancer. The specimen comprised PBMCs, sampled before or after stereotactic body radiation therapy (not recorded which).

The CDR3: CSAREPVDREWETQYF. The CDR3 nucleotides are TGCAGTGCTAGAGAACCAGTGGACAGGGAGTGGGAGACCCAGTACTTC. The V and J genes are TRBV20-1 and TRBJ2-5; 8 bases are a match to TRBD1. In germline, CDR1 is DFQATT, CDR2 SNEGSKA (reference sequence). After removal of 0 bases from V and 5 bases from J, the junction contained 11 bases not matched to a gene. CDR3 length equals 16 residues.